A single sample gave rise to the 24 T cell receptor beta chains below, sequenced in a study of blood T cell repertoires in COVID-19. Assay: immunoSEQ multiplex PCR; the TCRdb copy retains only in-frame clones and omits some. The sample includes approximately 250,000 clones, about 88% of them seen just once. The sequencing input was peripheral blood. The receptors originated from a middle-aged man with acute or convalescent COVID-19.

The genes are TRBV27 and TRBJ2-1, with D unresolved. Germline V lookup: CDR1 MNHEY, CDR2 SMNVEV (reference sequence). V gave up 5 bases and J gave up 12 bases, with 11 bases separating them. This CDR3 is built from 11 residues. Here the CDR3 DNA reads TGTGCCAGCAGTGCCCACGCCAGGCAGTTCTTC. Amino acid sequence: CASSAHARQFF.

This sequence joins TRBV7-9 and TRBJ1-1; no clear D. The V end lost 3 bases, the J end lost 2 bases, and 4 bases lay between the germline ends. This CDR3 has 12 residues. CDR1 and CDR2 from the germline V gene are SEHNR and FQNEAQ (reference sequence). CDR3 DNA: TGTGCCAGCAGCTTTATAAACACTGAAGCTTTCTTT. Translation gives CASSFINTEAFF.

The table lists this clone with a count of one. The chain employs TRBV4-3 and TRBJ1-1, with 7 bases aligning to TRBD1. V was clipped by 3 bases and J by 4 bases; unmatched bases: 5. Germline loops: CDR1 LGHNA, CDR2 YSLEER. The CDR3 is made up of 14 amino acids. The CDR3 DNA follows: TGCGCCAGCAGCCAGACAGGGCTTGGCACTGAAGCTTTCTTT. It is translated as CASSQTGLGTEAFF.

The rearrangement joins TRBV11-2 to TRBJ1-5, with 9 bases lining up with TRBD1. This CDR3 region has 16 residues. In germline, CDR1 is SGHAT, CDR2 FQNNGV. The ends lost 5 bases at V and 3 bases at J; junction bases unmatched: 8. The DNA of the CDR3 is TGTGCCAGCAGCCCGGGACAGGGAAGGGACAATCAGCCCCAGCATTTT. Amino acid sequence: CASSPGQGRDNQPQHF. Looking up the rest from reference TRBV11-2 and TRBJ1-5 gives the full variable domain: EAGVAQSPRYKIIEKRQSVAFWCNPISGHATLYWYQQILGQGPKLLIQFQNNGVVDDSQLPKDRFSAERLKGVDSTLKIQPAKLEDSAVYLCASSPGQGRDNQPQHFGDGTRLSIL.

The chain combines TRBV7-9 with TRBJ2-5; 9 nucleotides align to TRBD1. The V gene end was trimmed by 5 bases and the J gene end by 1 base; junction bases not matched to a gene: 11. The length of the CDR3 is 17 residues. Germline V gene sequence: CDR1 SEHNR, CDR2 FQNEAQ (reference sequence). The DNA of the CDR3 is TGTGCCAGCAGCCTAAGAACGGGACAGGGATCCCAAGAGACCCAGTACTTC. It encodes CASSLRTGQGSQETQYF.

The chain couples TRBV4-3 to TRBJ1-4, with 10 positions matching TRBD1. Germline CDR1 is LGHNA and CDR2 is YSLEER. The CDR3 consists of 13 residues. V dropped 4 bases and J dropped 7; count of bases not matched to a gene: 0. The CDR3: CASSRDRGEKLFF. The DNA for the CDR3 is TGCGCCAGCAGCCGGGACAGGGGTGAAAAACTGTTTTTT.

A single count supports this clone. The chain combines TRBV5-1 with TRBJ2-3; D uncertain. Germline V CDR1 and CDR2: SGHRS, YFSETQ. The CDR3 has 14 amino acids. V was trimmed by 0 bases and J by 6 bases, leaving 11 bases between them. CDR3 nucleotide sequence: TGCGCCAGCAGCTTGGCAGGTTCGTGGGATACGCAGTATTTT. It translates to CASSLAGSWDTQYF.

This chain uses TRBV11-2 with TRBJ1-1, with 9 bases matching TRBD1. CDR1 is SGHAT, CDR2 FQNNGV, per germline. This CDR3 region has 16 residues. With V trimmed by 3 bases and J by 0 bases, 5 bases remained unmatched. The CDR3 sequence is CASSFGTGFMNTEAFF. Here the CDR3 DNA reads TGTGCCAGCAGCTTCGGGACAGGGTTTATGAACACTGAAGCTTTCTTT.

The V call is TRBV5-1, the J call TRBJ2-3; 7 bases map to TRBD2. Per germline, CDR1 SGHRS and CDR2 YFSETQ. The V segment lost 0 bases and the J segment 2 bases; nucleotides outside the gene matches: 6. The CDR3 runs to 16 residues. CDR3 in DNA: TGCGCCAGCAGCTTGGCCGCGCGGGAGACCACAGATACGCAGTATTTT. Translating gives CASSLAARETTDTQYF.

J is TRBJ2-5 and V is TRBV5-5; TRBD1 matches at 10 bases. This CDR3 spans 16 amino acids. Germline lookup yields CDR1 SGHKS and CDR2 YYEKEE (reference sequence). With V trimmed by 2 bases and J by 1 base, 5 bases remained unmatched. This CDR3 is CASSFDRGPPQETQYF. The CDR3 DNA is TGTGCCAGCAGCTTTGACAGGGGGCCCCCCCAAGAGACCCAGTACTTC. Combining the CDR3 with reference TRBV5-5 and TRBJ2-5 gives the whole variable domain DAGVTQSPTHLIKTRGQQVTLRCSPISGHKSVSWYQQVLGQGPQFIFQYYEKEERGRGNFPDRFSARQFPNYSSELNVNALLLGDSALYLCASSFDRGPPQETQYFGPGTRLLVL.

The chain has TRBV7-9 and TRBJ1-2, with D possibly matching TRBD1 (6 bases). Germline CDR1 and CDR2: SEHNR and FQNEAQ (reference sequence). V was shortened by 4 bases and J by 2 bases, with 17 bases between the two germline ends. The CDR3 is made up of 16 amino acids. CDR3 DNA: TGTGCCAGCAGCTCCCTGGCAGGGGATTACAACTATGGCTACACCTTC. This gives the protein CASSSLAGDYNYGYTF. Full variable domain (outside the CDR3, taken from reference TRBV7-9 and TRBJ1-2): DTGVSQNPRHKITKRGQNVTFRCDPISEHNRLYWYRQTLGQGPEFLTYFQNEAQLEKSRLLSDRFSAERPKGSFSTLEIQRTEQGDSAMYLCASSSLAGDYNYGYTFGSGTRLTVV.

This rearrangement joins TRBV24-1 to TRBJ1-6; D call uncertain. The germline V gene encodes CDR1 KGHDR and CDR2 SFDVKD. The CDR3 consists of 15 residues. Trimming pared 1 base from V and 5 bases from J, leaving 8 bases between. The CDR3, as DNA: TGTGCCACCAGTGATTTAAACAGAAATAATTCACCCCTCCACTTT. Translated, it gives CATSDLNRNNSPLHF.

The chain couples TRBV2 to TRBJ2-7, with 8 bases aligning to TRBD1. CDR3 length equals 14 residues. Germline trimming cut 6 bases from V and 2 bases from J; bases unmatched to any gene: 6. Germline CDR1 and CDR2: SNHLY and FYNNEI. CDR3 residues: CASRPGQGTYEQYF. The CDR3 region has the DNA TGTGCCAGCAGACCCGGACAGGGCACCTACGAGCAGTACTTC.

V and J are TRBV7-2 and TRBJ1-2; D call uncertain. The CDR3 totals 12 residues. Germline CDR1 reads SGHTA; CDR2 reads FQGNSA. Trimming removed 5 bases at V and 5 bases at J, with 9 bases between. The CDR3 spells CASSPGGYGYTF. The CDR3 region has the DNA TGTGCCAGCAGCCCCGGAGGATATGGCTACACCTTC.

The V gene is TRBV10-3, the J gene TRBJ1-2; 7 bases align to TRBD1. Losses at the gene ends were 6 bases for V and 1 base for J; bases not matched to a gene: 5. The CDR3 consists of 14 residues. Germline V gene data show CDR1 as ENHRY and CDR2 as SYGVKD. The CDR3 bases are TGTGCCATCAGGGGACAGTACTTTAACTATGGCTACACCTTC. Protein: CAIRGQYFNYGYTF.

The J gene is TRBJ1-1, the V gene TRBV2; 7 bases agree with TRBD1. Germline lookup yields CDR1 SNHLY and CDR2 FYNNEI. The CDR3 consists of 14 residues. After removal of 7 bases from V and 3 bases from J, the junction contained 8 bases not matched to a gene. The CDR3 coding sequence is TGTGCCAGCACAATACAGGGGTTGCACACTGAAGCTTTCTTT. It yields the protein CASTIQGLHTEAFF. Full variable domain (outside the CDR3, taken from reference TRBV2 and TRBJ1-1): EPEVTQTPSHQVTQMGQEVILRCVPISNHLYFYWYRQILGQKVEFLVSFYNNEISEKSEIFDDQFSVERPDGSNFTLKIRSTKLEDSAMYFCASTIQGLHTEAFFGQGTRLTVV.

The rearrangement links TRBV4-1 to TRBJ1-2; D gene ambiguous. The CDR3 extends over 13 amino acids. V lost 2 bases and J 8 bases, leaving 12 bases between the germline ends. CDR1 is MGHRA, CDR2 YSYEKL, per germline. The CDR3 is CASSQNGLRGYTF. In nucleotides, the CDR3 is TGCGCCAGCAGCCAAAACGGTCTACGAGGCTACACCTTC.

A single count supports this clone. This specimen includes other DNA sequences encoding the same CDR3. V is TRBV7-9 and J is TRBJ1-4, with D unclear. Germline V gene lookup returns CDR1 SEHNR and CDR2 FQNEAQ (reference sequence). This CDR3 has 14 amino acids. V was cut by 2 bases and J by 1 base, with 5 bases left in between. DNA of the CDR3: TGTGCCAGCAGCTTATCCGGAACTAATGAAAAACTGTTTTTT. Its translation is CASSLSGTNEKLFF. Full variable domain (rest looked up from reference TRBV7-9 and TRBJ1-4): DTGVSQNPRHKITKRGQNVTFRCDPISEHNRLYWYRQTLGQGPEFLTYFQNEAQLEKSRLLSDRFSAERPKGSFSTLEIQRTEQGDSAMYLCASSLSGTNEKLFFGSGTQLSVL.

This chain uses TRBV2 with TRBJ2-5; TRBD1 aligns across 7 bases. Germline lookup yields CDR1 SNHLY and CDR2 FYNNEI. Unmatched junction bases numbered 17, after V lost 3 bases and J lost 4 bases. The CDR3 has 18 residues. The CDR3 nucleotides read TGTGCCAGCAGTGACACCCGGCGTCTGACAGGGAAAACAGAGACCCAGTACTTC. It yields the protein CASSDTRRLTGKTETQYF. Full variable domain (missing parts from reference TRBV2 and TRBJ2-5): EPEVTQTPSHQVTQMGQEVILRCVPISNHLYFYWYRQILGQKVEFLVSFYNNEISEKSEIFDDQFSVERPDGSNFTLKIRSTKLEDSAMYFCASSDTRRLTGKTETQYFGPGTRLLVL.

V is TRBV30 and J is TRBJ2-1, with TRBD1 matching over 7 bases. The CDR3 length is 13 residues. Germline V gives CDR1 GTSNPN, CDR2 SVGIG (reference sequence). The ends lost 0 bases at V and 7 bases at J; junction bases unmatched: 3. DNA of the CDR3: TGTGCCTGGAGTGTAGGCAGGGGGAATGAGCAGTTCTTC. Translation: CAWSVGRGNEQFF.

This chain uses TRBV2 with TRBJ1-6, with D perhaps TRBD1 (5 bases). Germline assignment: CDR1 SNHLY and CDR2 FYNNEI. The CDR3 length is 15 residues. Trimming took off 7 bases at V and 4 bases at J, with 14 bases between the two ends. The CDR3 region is CASTLRDGYNSPLHF. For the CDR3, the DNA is TGTGCCAGCACCTTGCGGGACGGGTATAATTCACCCCTCCACTTT.

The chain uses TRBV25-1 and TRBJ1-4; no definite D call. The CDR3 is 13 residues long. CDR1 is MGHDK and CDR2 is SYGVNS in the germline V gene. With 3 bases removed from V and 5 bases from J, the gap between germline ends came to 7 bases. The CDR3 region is CASSESGNEKLFF. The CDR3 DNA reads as TGTGCCAGCAGTGAGTCAGGCAATGAAAAACTGTTTTTT.

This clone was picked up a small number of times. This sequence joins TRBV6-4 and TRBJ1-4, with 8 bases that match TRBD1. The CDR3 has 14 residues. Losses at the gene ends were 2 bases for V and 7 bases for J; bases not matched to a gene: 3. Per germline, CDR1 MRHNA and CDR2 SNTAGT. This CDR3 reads CASSDGTGAEKLFF. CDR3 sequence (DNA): TGTGCCAGCAGTGACGGGACAGGCGCTGAAAAACTGTTTTTT.

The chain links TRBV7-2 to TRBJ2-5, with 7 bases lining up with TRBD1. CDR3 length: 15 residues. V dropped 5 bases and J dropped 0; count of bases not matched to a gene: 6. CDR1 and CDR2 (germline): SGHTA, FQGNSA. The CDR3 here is CASSTTGRNQETQYF. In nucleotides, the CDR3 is TGTGCCAGCAGCACGACAGGGCGAAACCAAGAGACCCAGTACTTC.